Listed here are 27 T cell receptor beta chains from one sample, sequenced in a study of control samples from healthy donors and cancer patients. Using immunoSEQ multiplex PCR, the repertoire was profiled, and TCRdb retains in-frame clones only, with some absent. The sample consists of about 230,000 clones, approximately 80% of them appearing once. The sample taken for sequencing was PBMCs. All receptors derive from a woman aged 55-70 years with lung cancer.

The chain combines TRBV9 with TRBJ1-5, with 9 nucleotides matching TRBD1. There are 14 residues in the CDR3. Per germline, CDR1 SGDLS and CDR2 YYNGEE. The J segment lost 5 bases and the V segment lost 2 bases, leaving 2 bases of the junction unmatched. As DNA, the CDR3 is TGTGCCAGCAGCGTGGGACAGGGTTATCAGCCCCAGCATTTT. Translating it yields CASSVGQGYQPQHF.

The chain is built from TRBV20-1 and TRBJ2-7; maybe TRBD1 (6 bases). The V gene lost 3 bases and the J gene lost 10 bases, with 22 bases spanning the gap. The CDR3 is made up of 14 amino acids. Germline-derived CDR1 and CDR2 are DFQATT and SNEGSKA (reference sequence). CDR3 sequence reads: CSASTSTGLELQYF. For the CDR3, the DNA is TGCAGTGCTAGTACCTCGACAGGTTTGGAGCTTCAGTACTTC.

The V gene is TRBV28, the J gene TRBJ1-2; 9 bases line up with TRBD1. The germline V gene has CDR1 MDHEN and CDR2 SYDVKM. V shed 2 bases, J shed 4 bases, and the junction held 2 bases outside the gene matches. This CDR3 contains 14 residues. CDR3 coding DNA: TGTGCCAGCAGTTTAGGGACAGGGATCTATGGCTACACCTTC. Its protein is CASSLGTGIYGYTF.

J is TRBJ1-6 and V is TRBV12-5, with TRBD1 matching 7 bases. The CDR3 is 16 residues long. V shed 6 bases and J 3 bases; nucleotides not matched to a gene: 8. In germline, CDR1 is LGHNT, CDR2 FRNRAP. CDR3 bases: TGTGCTAGTGGCCGTGGGACAGATTACTATAATTCACCCCTCCACTTT. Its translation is CASGRGTDYYNSPLHF.

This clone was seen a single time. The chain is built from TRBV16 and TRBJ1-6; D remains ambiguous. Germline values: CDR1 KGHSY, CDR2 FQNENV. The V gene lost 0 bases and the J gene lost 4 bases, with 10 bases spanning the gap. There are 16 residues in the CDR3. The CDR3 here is CASSQSSGLYNSPLHF. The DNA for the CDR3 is TGTGCCAGCAGCCAATCGTCGGGGTTATATAATTCACCCCTCCACTTT.

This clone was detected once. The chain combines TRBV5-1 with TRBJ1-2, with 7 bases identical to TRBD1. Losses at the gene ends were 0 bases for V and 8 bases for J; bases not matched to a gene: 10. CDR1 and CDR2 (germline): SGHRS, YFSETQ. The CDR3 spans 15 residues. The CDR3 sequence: CASSLVEGASQGYTF. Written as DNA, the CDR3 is TGCGCCAGCAGCTTGGTAGAGGGGGCTTCTCAAGGCTACACCTTC.

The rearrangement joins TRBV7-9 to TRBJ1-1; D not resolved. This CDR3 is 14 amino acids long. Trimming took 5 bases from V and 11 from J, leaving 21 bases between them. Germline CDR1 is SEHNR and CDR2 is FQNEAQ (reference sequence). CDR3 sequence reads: CASSDSRAPLWAFF. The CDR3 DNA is TGTGCCAGCAGCGATTCGAGGGCACCCCTATGGGCTTTCTTT.

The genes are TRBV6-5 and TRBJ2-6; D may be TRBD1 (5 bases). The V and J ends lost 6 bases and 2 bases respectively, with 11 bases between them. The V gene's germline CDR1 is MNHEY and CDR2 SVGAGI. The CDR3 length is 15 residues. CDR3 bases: TGTGCCAGCAGAGATCCAGGGACTGGGGCCAACGTCCTGACTTTC. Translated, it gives CASRDPGTGANVLTF.

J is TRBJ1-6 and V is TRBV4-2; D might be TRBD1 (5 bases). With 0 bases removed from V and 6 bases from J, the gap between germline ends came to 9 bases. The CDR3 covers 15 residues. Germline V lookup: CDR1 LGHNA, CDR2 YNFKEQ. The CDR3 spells CASSQERTPNSPLHF. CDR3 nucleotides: TGTGCCAGCAGCCAAGAAAGGACACCTAATTCACCCCTCCACTTT.

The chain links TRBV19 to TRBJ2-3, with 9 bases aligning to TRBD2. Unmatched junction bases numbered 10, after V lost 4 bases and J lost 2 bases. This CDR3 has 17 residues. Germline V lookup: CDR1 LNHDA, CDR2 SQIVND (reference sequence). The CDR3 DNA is TGTGCCAGTAGTAGCGGGAGGGCGGTCGGAGACACAGATACGCAGTATTTT. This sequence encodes CASSSGRAVGDTDTQYF. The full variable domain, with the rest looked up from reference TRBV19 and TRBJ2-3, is DGGITQSPKYLFRKEGQNVTLSCEQNLNHDAMYWYRQDPGQGLRLIYYSQIVNDFQKGDIAEGYSVSREKKESFPLTVTSAQKNPTAFYLCASSSGRAVGDTDTQYFGPGTRLTVL.

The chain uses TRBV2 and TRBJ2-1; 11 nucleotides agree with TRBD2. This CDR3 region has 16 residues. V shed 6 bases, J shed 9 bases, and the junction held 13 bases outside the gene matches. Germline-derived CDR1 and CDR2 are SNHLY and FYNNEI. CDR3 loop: CASSSLGLAGGSEQFF. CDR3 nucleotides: TGTGCCAGCAGCTCACTTGGGCTAGCGGGAGGTAGTGAGCAGTTCTTC.

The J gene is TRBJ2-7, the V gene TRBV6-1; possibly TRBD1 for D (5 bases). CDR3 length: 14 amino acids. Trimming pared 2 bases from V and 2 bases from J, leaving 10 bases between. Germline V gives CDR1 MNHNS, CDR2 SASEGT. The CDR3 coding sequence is TGTGCCAGCAGTGAACCCGACAGCGCCTACGAGCAGTACTTC. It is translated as CASSEPDSAYEQYF.

In nucleotides, the CDR3 is TGCGCCAGCAGCTTGGTGCAGCGAGGAGAGACCCAGTACTTC. It is translated as CASSLVQRGETQYF. This chain connects TRBV5-1 to TRBJ2-5; D gene uncertain. The germline V gene encodes CDR1 SGHRS and CDR2 YFSETQ. This CDR3 has 14 amino acids. V lost 0 bases and J lost 4, with 10 bases in between. The entire variable domain, with the rest obtained from reference TRBV5-1 and TRBJ2-5, is as follows: KAGVTQTPRYLIKTRGQQVTLSCSPISGHRSVSWYQQTPGQGLQFLFEYFSETQRNKGNFPGRFSGRQFSNSRSEMNVSTLELGDSALYLCASSLVQRGETQYFGPGTRLLVL.

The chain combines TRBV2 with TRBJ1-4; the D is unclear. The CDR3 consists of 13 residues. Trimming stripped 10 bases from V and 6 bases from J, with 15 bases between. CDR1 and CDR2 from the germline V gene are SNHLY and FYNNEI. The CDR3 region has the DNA TGTGCCACCGGGCCTCTTCCTGATGAAAAACTGTTTTTT. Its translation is CATGPLPDEKLFF.

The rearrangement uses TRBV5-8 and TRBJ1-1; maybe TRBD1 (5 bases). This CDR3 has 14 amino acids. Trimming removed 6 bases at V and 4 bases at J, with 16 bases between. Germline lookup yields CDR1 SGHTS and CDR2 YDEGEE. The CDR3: CASNLVGTRTEAFF. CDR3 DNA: TGTGCCAGCAATCTTGTAGGGACTCGCACTGAAGCTTTCTTT.

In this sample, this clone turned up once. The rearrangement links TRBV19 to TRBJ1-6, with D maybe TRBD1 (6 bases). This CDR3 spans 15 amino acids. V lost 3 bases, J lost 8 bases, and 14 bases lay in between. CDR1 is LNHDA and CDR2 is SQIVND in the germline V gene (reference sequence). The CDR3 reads CASSISSGGDSPLHF. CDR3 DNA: TGTGCCAGTAGTATCAGCTCGGGGGGCGATTCACCCCTCCACTTT.

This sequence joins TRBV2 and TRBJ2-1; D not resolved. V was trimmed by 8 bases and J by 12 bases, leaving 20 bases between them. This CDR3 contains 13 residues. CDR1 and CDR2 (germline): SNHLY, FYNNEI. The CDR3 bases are TGTGCCAGCGGAATTGTAGTGGGCCTGCGGCAGTTCTTC. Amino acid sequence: CASGIVVGLRQFF.

CDR3 DNA: TGTGCCAGCAGTGCCTCAGGGGATAGCAATCAGCCCCAGCATTTT. Protein product: CASSASGDSNQPQHF. V gene TRBV2 combines with J gene TRBJ1-5; D might be TRBD1 (6 bases). The V end lost 4 bases, the J end lost 0 bases, and 10 bases lay between the germline ends. Germline V CDR1 and CDR2: SNHLY, FYNNEI. The CDR3 totals 15 residues.

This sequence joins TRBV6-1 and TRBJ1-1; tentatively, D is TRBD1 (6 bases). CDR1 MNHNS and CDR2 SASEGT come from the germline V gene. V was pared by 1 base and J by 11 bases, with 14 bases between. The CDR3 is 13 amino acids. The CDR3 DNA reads TGTGCCAGCAGTGAAGGGACAGTCTTGGGGGCTTTCTTT. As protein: CASSEGTVLGAFF.

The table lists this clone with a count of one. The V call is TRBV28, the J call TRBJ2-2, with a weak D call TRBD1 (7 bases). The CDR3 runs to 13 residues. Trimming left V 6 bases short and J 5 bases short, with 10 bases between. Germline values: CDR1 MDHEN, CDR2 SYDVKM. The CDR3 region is CASRQGGTGELFF. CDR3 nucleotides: TGTGCCAGCAGGCAGGGGGGAACCGGGGAGCTGTTTTTT.

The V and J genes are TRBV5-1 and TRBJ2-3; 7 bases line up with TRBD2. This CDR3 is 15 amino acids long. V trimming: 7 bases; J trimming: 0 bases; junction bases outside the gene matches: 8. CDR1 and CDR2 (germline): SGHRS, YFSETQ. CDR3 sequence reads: CASGTAAGSTDTQYF. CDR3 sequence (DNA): TGCGCCAGCGGCACCGCAGCGGGGAGCACAGATACGCAGTATTTT.

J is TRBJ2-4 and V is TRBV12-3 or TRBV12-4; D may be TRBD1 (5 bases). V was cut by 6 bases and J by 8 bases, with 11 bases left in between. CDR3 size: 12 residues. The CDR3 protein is CASSQGQHIQYF. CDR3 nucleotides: TGTGCCAGCAGCCAGGGTCAGCACATTCAGTACTTC.

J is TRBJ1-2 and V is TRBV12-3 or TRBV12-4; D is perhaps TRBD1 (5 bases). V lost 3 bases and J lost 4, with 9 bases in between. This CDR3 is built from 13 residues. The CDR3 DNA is TGTGCCAGCAGTTTTCAGGGCGGCTATGGCTACACCTTC. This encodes CASSFQGGYGYTF.

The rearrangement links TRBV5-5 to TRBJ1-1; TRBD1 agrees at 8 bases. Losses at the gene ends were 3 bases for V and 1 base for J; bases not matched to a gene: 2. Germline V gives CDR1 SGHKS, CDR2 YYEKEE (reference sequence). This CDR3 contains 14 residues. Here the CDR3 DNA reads TGTGCCAGCAGCTGGACAGGGAGGAACACTGAAGCTTTCTTT. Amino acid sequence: CASSWTGRNTEAFF.

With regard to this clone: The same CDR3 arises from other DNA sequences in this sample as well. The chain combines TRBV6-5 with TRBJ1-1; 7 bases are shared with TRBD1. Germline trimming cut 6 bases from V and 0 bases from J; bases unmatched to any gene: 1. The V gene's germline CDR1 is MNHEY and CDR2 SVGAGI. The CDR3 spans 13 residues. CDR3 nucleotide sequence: TGTGCCAGCAGGACAGGGTTGAACACTGAAGCTTTCTTT. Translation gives CASRTGLNTEAFF.

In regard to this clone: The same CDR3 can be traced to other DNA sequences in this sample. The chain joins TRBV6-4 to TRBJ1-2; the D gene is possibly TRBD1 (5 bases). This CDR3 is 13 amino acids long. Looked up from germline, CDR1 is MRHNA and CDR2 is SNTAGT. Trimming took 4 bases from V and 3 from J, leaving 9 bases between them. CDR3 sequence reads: CASSAGAYYGYTF. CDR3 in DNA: TGTGCCAGCAGTGCCGGGGCGTACTATGGCTACACCTTC.

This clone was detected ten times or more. CDR3 nucleotide sequence: TGCGCCAGCAGCCCAAACCGACCCTCTCTAGGGGAGACCCAGTACTTC. Its protein product is CASSPNRPSLGETQYF. The gene calls are TRBV5-1 and TRBJ2-5; unclear D gene. This CDR3 region has 16 residues. Germline CDR1 is SGHRS and CDR2 is YFSETQ. Trimming cost V 4 bases and J 5 bases, with 21 bases left between them.